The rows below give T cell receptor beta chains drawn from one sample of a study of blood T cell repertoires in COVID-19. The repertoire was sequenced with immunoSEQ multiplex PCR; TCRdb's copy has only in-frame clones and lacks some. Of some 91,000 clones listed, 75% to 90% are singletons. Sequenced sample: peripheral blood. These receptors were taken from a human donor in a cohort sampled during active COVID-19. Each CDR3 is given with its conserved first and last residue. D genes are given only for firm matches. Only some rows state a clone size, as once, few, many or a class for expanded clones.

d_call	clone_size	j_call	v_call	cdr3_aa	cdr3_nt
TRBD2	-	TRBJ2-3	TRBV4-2	CASSPEGLREGRTTQYF	TGTGCCAGCAGCCCAGAGGGCTTGCGGGAGGGCCGAACTACGCAGTATTTT
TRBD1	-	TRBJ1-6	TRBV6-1	CASSEGTGGAESPLHF	TGTGCCAGCAGTGAAGGGACAGGGGGCGCGGAATCACCCCTCCACTTT
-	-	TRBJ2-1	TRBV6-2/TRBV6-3	CASSYQRSYNEQFF	TGTGCCAGCAGTTATCAGCGCTCCTACAATGAGCAGTTCTTC
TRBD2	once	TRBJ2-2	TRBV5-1	CASSPVGTSGRPGSCFF	TGCGCCAGCAGCCCCGTCGGGACTAGCGGGAGACCGGGGAGCTGCTTTTTT
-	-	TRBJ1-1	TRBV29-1	CSVEYQGNTEAFF	TGCAGCGTTGAATACCAGGGGAACACTGAAGCTTTCTTT
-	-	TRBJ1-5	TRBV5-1	CASSLVGGQDQPQHF	TGCGCCAGCAGCTTGGTGGGGGGGCAGGATCAGCCCCAGCATTTT
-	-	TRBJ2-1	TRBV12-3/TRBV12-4	CASSERTANEQFF	TGTGCCAGCAGTGAGCGGACCGCGAATGAGCAGTTCTTC
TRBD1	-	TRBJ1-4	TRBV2	CASSARQGANEKLFF	TGTGCCAGCAGTGCTCGACAGGGAGCTAATGAAAAACTGTTTTTT
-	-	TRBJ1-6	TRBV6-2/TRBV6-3	CASSYRDSPLHF	TGTGCCAGCAGTTACCGGGATTCACCCCTCCACTTT
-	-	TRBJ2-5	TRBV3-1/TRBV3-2	CASSPEQGLQETQYF	TGTGCCAGCAGCCCAGAACAGGGCCTCCAAGAGACCCAGTACTTC
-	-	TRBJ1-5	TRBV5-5	CASSLAPGIRGSNQPQHF	TGTGCCAGCAGCTTGGCGCCAGGTATTCGGGGTTCTAATCAGCCCCAGCATTTT
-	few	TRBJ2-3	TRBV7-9	CASSLGMGGQYF	TGTGCCAGCAGCTTAGGAATGGGGGGGCAGTATTTT
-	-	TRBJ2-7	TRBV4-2	CASSQVGLANYEQYF	TGTGCCAGCAGCCAAGTAGGTCTAGCGAATTACGAGCAGTACTTC
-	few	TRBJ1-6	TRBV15	CATSRGPASSVGSPLHF	TGTGCCACCAGCAGAGGTCCGGCCTCGAGCGTGGGTTCACCCCTCCACTTT
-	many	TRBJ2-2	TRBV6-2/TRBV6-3	CASSPSSGRGATNTGELFF	-
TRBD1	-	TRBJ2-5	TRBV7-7	CASSPRGTGRSETQYF	TGTGCTAGCAGCCCTCGTGGGACAGGGCGTTCGGAGACCCAGTACTTC
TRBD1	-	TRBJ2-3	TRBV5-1	CASRQGQGTDTQYF	TGCGCCAGCAGACAGGGACAGGGCACAGATACGCAGTATTTT
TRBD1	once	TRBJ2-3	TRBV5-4	CASSPTGVDTQYF	TGTGCCAGCAGCCCGACAGGGGTCGATACGCAGTATTTT
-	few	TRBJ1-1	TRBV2	CASQTQGNTEAFF	TGTGCCAGCCAGACCCAGGGGAACACTGAAGCTTTCTTT
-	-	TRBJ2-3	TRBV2	CATRTATDTQYF	TGTGCCACTCGGACTGCAACAGATACGCAGTATTTT
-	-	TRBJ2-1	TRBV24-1	CATSDSPGYGDNEQFF	TGTGCCACCAGTGATTCGCCAGGGTATGGCGACAATGAGCAGTTCTTC
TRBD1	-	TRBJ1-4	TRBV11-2	CASSFYRGNEKLFF	TGTGCCAGCAGCTTCTACAGGGGTAATGAAAAACTGTTTTTT
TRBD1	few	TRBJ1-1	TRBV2	CASSGQGRTEAFF	TGTGCCAGCAGTGGACAGGGGAGGACTGAAGCTTTCTTT
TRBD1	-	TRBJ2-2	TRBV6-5	CASSKKQGADGELFF	TGTGCCAGCAGTAAGAAACAGGGGGCGGACGGGGAGCTGTTTTTT
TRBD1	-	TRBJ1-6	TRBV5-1	CASSSDRGNSPLHF	TGCGCCAGCAGCTCGGACAGGGGAAATTCACCCCTCCACTTT